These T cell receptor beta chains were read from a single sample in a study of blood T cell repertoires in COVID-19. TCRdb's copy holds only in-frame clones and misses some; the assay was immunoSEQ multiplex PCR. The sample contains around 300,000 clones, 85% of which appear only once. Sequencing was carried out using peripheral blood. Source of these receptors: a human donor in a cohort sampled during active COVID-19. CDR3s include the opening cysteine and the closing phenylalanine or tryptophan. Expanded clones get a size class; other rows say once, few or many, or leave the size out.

CDR3 protein: CASSSQNTQYF
clone size: -
J gene: TRBJ2-3
V gene: TRBV11-2

CDR3 protein: CASSSRGHEQYF
clone size: once
J gene: TRBJ2-7
V gene: TRBV27

CDR3 protein: CASSILTGSVTDTQYF
clone size: -
J gene: TRBJ2-3
V gene: TRBV19

CDR3 protein: CASSQTPGLTTDTQYF
clone size: -
J gene: TRBJ2-3
V gene: TRBV4-1

CDR3 protein: CASRLAGDNEQFF
clone size: -
J gene: TRBJ2-1
V gene: TRBV27

CDR3 protein: CASSPSTSANTGELFF
clone size: few
J gene: TRBJ2-2
V gene: TRBV18

CDR3 protein: CASSSGQGFRGYTF
clone size: -
J gene: TRBJ1-2
V gene: TRBV7-2

CDR3 protein: CASSETSGKGGSSYNEQFF
clone size: -
J gene: TRBJ2-1
V gene: TRBV9

CDR3 protein: CASSLVGGVGGEQFF
clone size: -
J gene: TRBJ2-1
V gene: TRBV7-9

CDR3 protein: CASSMRMDPTSPLHF
clone size: many
J gene: TRBJ1-6
V gene: TRBV19

CDR3 protein: CASSLTGTGGDTQYF
clone size: -
J gene: TRBJ2-3
V gene: TRBV7-3

CDR3 protein: CASGGLGGTQYF
clone size: -
J gene: TRBJ2-5
V gene: TRBV12-5

CDR3 protein: CASSPPKQALALSGANVLTF
clone size: -
J gene: TRBJ2-6
V gene: TRBV18

CDR3 protein: CSASADRPTEAFF
clone size: few
J gene: TRBJ1-1
V gene: TRBV20-1

CDR3 protein: CASSLGRQSNEQFF
clone size: once
J gene: TRBJ2-1
V gene: TRBV7-2

CDR3 protein: CASNRDSNQPQHF
clone size: -
J gene: TRBJ1-5
V gene: TRBV28

CDR3 protein: CASSPGSWELFF
clone size: -
J gene: TRBJ2-2
V gene: TRBV6-6

CDR3 protein: CATGTSTPPDTQYF
clone size: -
J gene: TRBJ2-3
V gene: TRBV19

CDR3 protein: CASSSRTSGYTDTQYF
clone size: -
J gene: TRBJ2-3
V gene: TRBV5-4

CDR3 protein: CSVPSGGGAGDTQYF
clone size: -
J gene: TRBJ2-3
V gene: TRBV29-1

CDR3 protein: CAWSQGQDNSPLHF
clone size: -
J gene: TRBJ1-6
V gene: TRBV30

CDR3 protein: CASSLMAGETQYF
clone size: once
J gene: TRBJ2-5
V gene: TRBV7-3

CDR3 protein: CASSQLLAGPQYF
clone size: -
J gene: TRBJ2-3
V gene: TRBV5-6

CDR3 protein: CASSPRLAGVGRAVYNEQFF
clone size: -
J gene: TRBJ2-1
V gene: TRBV9

CDR3 protein: CASSQGAGVYRWEQYF
clone size: -
J gene: TRBJ2-7
V gene: TRBV3-1/TRBV3-2

CDR3 protein: CASGAPGVQYF
clone size: -
J gene: TRBJ2-7
V gene: TRBV5-1

CDR3 protein: CAWIPGQETQYF
clone size: -
J gene: TRBJ2-5
V gene: TRBV30

CDR3 protein: CASSAGQFDNEQFF
clone size: many
J gene: TRBJ2-1
V gene: TRBV9

CDR3 protein: CASSQAGQSGTEAFF
clone size: once
J gene: TRBJ1-1
V gene: TRBV3-1/TRBV3-2

CDR3 protein: CASSLWTSSDTQYF
clone size: -
J gene: TRBJ2-3
V gene: TRBV6-2/TRBV6-3

CDR3 protein: CASSQEGLRYNEQFF
clone size: once
J gene: TRBJ2-1
V gene: TRBV4-3

CDR3 protein: CASENRGGLREQYF
clone size: -
J gene: TRBJ2-7
V gene: TRBV6-5

CDR3 protein: CASTPSDISYNEQFF
clone size: -
J gene: TRBJ2-1
V gene: TRBV28

CDR3 protein: CASSPYSNQPQHF
clone size: -
J gene: TRBJ1-5
V gene: TRBV18

CDR3 protein: CASSQDSRLESEQFF
clone size: -
J gene: TRBJ2-1
V gene: TRBV4-1

CDR3 protein: CASSDRMNTEAFF
clone size: -
J gene: TRBJ1-1
V gene: TRBV19

CDR3 protein: CATSRDAGGYNSPLHF
clone size: -
J gene: TRBJ1-6
V gene: TRBV15

CDR3 protein: CASSLVTGGSYEQYF
clone size: -
J gene: TRBJ2-7
V gene: TRBV11-2

CDR3 protein: CASSLAQGQIYNEQFF
clone size: -
J gene: TRBJ2-1
V gene: TRBV7-8

CDR3 protein: CASTLDLNTEAFF
clone size: -
J gene: TRBJ1-1
V gene: TRBV12-3/TRBV12-4

CDR3 protein: CASSGLGAGATDTQYF
clone size: -
J gene: TRBJ2-3
V gene: TRBV2